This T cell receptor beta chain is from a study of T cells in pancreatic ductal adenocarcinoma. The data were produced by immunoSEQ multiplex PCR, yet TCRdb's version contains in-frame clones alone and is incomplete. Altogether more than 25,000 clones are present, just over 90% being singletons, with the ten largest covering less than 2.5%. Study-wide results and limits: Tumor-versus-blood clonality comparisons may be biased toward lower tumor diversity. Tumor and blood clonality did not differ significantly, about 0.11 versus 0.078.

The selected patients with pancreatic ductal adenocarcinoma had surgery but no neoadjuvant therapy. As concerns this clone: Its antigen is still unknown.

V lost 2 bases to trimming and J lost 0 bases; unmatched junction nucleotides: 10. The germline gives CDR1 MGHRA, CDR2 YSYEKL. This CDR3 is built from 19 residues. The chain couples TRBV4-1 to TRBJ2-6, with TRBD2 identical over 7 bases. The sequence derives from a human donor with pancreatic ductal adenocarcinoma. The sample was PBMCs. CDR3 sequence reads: CASSQFGGLSSSGANVLTF. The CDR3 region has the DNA TGCGCCAGCAGCCAATTTGGGGGACTATCTTCCTCTGGGGCCAACGTCCTGACTTTC.